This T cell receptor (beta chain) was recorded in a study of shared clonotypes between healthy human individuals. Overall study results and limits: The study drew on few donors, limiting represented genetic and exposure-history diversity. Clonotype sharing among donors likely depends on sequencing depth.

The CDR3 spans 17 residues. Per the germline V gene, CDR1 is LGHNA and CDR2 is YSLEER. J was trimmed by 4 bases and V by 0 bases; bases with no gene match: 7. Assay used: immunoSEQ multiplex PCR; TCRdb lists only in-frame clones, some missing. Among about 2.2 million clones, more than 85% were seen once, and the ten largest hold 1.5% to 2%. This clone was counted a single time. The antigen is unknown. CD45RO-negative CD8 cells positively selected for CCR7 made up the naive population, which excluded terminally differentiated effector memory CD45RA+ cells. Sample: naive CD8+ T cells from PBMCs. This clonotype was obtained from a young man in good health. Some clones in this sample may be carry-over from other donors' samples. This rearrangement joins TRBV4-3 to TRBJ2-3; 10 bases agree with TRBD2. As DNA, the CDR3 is TGCGCCAGCAGCCAAGATAGCGGTAGCGGGAGGTCAGATACGCAGTATTTT. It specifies CASSQDSGSGRSDTQYF.